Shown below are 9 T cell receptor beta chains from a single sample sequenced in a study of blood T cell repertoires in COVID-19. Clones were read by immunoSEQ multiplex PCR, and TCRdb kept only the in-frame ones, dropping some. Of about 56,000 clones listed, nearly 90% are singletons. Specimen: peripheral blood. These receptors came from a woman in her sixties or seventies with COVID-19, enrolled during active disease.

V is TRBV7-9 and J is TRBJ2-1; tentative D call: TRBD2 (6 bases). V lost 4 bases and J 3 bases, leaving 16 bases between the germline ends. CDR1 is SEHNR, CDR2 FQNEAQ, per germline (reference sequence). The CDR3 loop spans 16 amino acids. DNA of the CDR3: TGTGCCAGCAGCTCCTCGAGCGGAGGGCTCTACAATGAGCAGTTCTTC. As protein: CASSSSSGGLYNEQFF.

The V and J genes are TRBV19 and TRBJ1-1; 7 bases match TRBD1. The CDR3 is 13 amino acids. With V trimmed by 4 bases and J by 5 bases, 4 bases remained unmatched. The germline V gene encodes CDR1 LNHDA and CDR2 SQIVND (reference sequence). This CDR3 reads CASSTPGQTEAFF. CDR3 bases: TGTGCCAGTAGTACCCCGGGACAGACTGAAGCTTTCTTT.

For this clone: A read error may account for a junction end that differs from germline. This CDR3 is CASSFLPGLFFF. For the CDR3, the DNA is TGTGCCAGCAGCTTTTTACCGGGACTCTTCTTTTTT. This chain links TRBV7-9 with TRBJ1-3, with a possible D match to TRBD1 (5 bases). From germline, CDR1 is SEHNR and CDR2 FQNEAQ (reference sequence). The length of the CDR3 is 12 residues. Complete variable domain (other parts from reference TRBV7-9 and TRBJ1-3): DTGVSQNPRHKITKRGQNVTFRCDPISEHNRLYWYRQTLGQGPEFLTYFQNEAQLEKSRLLSDRFSAERPKGSFSTLEIQRTEQGDSAMYLCASSFLPGLFFFGEGSWLTVV.

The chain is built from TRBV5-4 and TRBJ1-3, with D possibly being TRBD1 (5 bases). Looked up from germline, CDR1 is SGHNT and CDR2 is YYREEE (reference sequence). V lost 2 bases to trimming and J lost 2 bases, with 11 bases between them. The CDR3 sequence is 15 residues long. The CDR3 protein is CASSLSGAPGNTIYF. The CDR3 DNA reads TGTGCCAGCAGCTTAAGCGGGGCCCCTGGAAACACCATATATTTT. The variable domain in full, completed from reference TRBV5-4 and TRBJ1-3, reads ETGVTQSPTHLIKTRGQQVTLRCSSQSGHNTVSWYQQALGQGPQFIFQYYREEENGRGNFPPRFSGLQFPNYSSELNVNALELDDSALYLCASSLSGAPGNTIYFGEGSWLTVV.

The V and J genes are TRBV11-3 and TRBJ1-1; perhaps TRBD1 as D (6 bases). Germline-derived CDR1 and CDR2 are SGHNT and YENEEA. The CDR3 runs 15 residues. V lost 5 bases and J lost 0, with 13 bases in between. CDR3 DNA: TGTGCCAGCAGCGTGCGAACAGGGATGAACACTGAAGCTTTCTTT. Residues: CASSVRTGMNTEAFF.

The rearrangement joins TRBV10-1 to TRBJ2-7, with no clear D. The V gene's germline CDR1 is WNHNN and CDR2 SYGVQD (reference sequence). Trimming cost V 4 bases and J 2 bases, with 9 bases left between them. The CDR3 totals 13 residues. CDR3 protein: CASSGGDAYEQYF. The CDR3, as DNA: TGCGCCAGCAGTGGTGGAGACGCCTACGAGCAGTACTTC.

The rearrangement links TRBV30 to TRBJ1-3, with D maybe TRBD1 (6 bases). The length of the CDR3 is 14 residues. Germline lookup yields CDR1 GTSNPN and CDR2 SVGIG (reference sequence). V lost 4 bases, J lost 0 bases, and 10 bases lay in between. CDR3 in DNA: TGTGCCTGGACCAGGGGCTTCTCTGGAAACACCATATATTTT. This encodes CAWTRGFSGNTIYF.

CDR3 in DNA: TGTGCCACCAGTGCAGCGGGGGGGGCCAACGTCCTGACTTTC. Its translation is CATSAAGGANVLTF. The chain employs TRBV24-1 and TRBJ2-6; 7 nucleotides line up with TRBD2. Germline lookup yields CDR1 KGHDR and CDR2 SFDVKD. This CDR3 has 14 amino acids. J lost 4 bases, V lost 5 bases, and 1 base had no gene match.

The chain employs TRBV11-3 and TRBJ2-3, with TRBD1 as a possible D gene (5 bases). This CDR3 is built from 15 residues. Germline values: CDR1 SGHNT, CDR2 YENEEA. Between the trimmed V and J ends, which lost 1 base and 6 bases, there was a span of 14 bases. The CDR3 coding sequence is TGTGCCAGCAGCTTAGTCCAGGGCCCGCAGGATACGCAGTATTTT. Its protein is CASSLVQGPQDTQYF.